This T cell receptor beta chain was obtained from a study of blood T cell repertoires in COVID-19. Study summary: Samples of COVID-19 (acute and convalescent) were obtained from the United States, Italy and Spain. Sample material is recorded as cDNA or gDNA derived from T cells, B-cell-depleted T cells, or PBMCs.

V gave up 4 bases and J gave up 4 bases, with 10 bases separating them. There are 13 residues in the CDR3. Per the germline V gene, CDR1 is SGHNT and CDR2 is YYREEE (reference sequence). Original processing notes: Using reference gene primer amplification, nucleated cell counts were estimated. The table came from immunoSEQ multiplex PCR; TCRdb's copy has only in-frame clones and leaves some out. The V and J calls and clone size were taken over from that table, and D and trimming were inferred from the DNA. Of a few hundred thousand clones in the sample, 85% were seen once. J is TRBJ2-3 and V is TRBV5-4; maybe TRBD2 (6 bases). Sequencing input: peripheral blood. The source is a young woman with acute or convalescent COVID-19. The CDR3 DNA sequence: TGTGCCAGCAGCCCGGGACTTCCAGATACGCAGTATTTT. Residues: CASSPGLPDTQYF.